This T cell receptor beta chain was documented in a study of blood T cells in healthy people across ages. Study information: The capture of about one barcoded beta molecule per two T cells was achieved by template switching.

General study findings and limits: PBMCs that were unsorted prevented a conclusive naive versus antigen-experienced comparison. Strongly correlated with naive T cell percentage was TCR beta diversity.

The second PCR ran about 6 to 12 cycles with a sample-barcoded 5' primer and J-beta primers. MiXCR was run by TCRdb on the 5' RACE reads, yielding one entry per CDR3 protein. The data show fewer than 2,000,000 distinct CDR3 sequences, 30% to 40% seen once. The V gene end was trimmed by 3 bases and the J gene end by 5 bases; junction bases not matched to a gene: 9. The length of the CDR3 is 16 residues. CDR1 SGHRS and CDR2 YFSETQ come from the germline V gene. This clonotype has a handful of counts. Its antigen is unidentified. This chain joins TRBV5-1 and TRBJ2-3, with 10 bases aligning to TRBD1. The receptor comes from a woman between 25 and 40 years old in good health. Sequenced: blood. The CDR3 bases are TGCGCCAGCAGCTCGACAGGGGGCGCCCCTGGAGATACGCAGTATTTT. This encodes CASSSTGGAPGDTQYF.